This T cell receptor (beta chain) is from a study of control samples from healthy donors and cancer patients. Trimming at V came to 5 bases and at J to 2 bases, leaving 7 bases not matched to a gene. Germline V gene data show CDR1 as MDHEN and CDR2 as SYDVKM. CDR3 length equals 15 residues. Profiling relied on immunoSEQ multiplex PCR, and the TCRdb table lists in-frame clones only, not all of them. The sample holds fewer than 95,000 clones, around nine tenths seen once. This TCR derives from a man aged 25 to 40 in good health. The chain has TRBV28 and TRBJ2-7; the match to TRBD2 covers 9 bases. Specimen: blood. The CDR3 DNA reads TGTGCCAGCAGTCCGGTAGCGGGGGCCACCTACGAGCAGTACTTC. It translates to CASSPVAGATYEQYF.